This T cell receptor beta chain was recovered during a study of long-term antiretroviral therapy in people with HIV. Findings of the study overall: Compared with controls, HIV repertoires showed narrower CDR3 length ranges.

The libraries were made with immunoSEQ v3.0 at survey level. A target of 40,000-50,000 T-cell genomes per sample was set for sequencing. Data came from immunoSEQ multiplex PCR; TCRdb stores just in-frame clones and leaves some out. This sample has about 18,000 clones, with approximately 78% found just once. Per donor, a minimum of one pre-ART and a minimum of two post-ART PBMC samples were available. Treatment for all HIV-infected participants took place in the United States. After removal of 2 bases from V and 6 bases from J, the junction contained 1 base not matched to a gene. The CDR3 contains 11 residues. Germline CDR1 is GTSNPN and CDR2 is SVGIG (reference sequence). Points on this clone: Its antigen is as yet unknown.

The chain employs TRBV30 and TRBJ2-7; 7 bases are a match to TRBD2. Sequences were derived from unsorted PBMCs, sampled 0.6 years after starting antiretroviral therapy. This TCR derives from a woman aged 18-29 years with HIV. As DNA, the CDR3 is TGTGCCTGGAGTTGGGGGGGCGAGCAGTACTTC. Translation: CAWSWGGEQYF.